This entry concerns a single T cell receptor beta chain. The data were obtained in a study of blood T cell repertoires in COVID-19. TCRdb's copy holds only in-frame clones and misses some; the assay was immunoSEQ multiplex PCR. The sample yields 140,000 to 150,000 clones, over 70% seen once. V trimming: 1 base; J trimming: 9 bases; junction bases outside the gene matches: 9. Germline V gene sequence: CDR1 SEHNR, CDR2 FQNEAQ (reference sequence). The CDR3 covers 16 residues. The chain has TRBV7-9 and TRBJ2-1, with TRBD1 matching 10 bases. This TCR came from a man aged 45-65 years who had recovered from COVID-19. Sample: peripheral blood. CDR3: CASSLVGQGSVGEQFF. The CDR3 nucleotides are TGTGCCAGCAGCTTAGTGGGACAGGGGTCGGTCGGTGAGCAGTTCTTC.